One and the same sample provided the 15 T cell receptor beta chains below, sequenced in a study of shared clonotypes between healthy human individuals. Measured with immunoSEQ multiplex PCR; TCRdb has only the in-frame clones, and not every one. The sample includes some 500,000 clones, almost 97% seen only once; the top ten take about 0.057%. Input material: naive CD4+ T cells sorted from blood. Indicated subset: CD45RA+ positively selected. These receptors originate from a woman in her twenties or thirties in good health.

This clone was detected only once. The chain is built from TRBV6-1 and TRBJ2-6; D remains ambiguous. Per germline, CDR1 MNHNS and CDR2 SASEGT. This CDR3 region has 15 residues. V was clipped by 2 bases and J by 0 bases, with 5 bases between them. CDR3 sequence reads: CASSERASGANVLTF. CDR3 DNA sequence: TGTGCCAGCAGTGAACGGGCCTCTGGGGCCAACGTCCTGACTTTC.

This clone was picked up one time. Other DNA sequences from this sample encode an identical CDR3 as well. This chain connects TRBV5-1 to TRBJ2-7; D gene uncertain. CDR1 and CDR2 (germline): SGHRS, YFSETQ. The ends were cut back, 0 bases at V and 0 bases at J, with 7 bases in the middle. The CDR3 has 14 residues. This chain's CDR3 is CASSLVRNSYEQYF. DNA for the CDR3: TGCGCCAGCAGCTTGGTGCGCAACTCCTACGAGCAGTACTTC.

V usage is TRBV27 and J usage is TRBJ2-1; TRBD1 matches 8 bases. The CDR3 spans 15 residues. The trim removed 3 bases at V and 6 bases at J, leaving 7 bases unmatched. Germline V gene lookup returns CDR1 MNHEY and CDR2 SMNVEV (reference sequence). This CDR3 is CASSFGQGLRNEQFF. CDR3 nucleotides: TGTGCCAGCAGTTTCGGACAGGGATTACGCAATGAGCAGTTCTTC.

This chain uses TRBV11-1 with TRBJ2-7; 7 bases agree with TRBD2. Germline V gene lookup returns CDR1 SGHAT and CDR2 FQDESV (reference sequence). This CDR3 has 16 residues. Unmatched junction bases numbered 10, after V lost 5 bases and J lost 0 bases. The CDR3 sequence: CASSRLAGATSYEQYF. CDR3 DNA: TGTGCCAGCAGCCGGCTGGCGGGAGCAACCTCCTACGAGCAGTACTTC.

This chain joins TRBV19 and TRBJ1-1, with D uncertain. The CDR3 has 16 amino acids. V was pared by 5 bases and J by 5 bases, with 21 bases between. Germline V gives CDR1 LNHDA, CDR2 SQIVND (reference sequence). CDR3 residues: CASSRTTLNGPTEAFF. DNA for the CDR3: TGTGCCAGTAGTCGAACGACACTAAACGGGCCTACTGAAGCTTTCTTT.

This chain connects TRBV19 to TRBJ2-3; no clear D gene. Deletions cut 1 base from V and 2 bases from J, with 4 bases between. Germline V gene data show CDR1 as LNHDA and CDR2 as SQIVND (reference sequence). CDR3 size: 13 residues. CDR3 loop: CASSIVPTDTQYF. In DNA form, the CDR3 reads TGTGCCAGTAGTATAGTCCCCACAGATACGCAGTATTTT.

With respect to this clone: The limits of the CDR3 on the DNA are not certain, so only TCRdb's listed CDR3 is given. The V and J genes are TRBV21-1 and TRBJ1-2; the table assigns TRBD1, which was not confirmed against the DNA. TRBV21-1 is a listed pseudogene. The CDR3 contains 16 residues when both ends are counted. CDR3 protein: CASSKVGQGARYGYTF.

The J gene is TRBJ2-7, the V gene TRBV2, with TRBD2 matching 10 bases. Germline CDR1 and CDR2: SNHLY and FYNNEI. The V segment lost 5 bases and the J segment 6 bases; nucleotides outside the gene matches: 13. The CDR3 covers 16 residues. CDR3 loop: CASSRTWSGRVVEQYF. The CDR3 nucleotides read TGTGCCAGCAGTCGAACTTGGAGCGGGAGGGTTGTCGAGCAGTACTTC.

The chain links TRBV19 to TRBJ1-1; D is perhaps TRBD1 (5 bases). Trimming shortened V by 5 bases and J by 4 bases, and 14 bases separated the two germline ends. The CDR3 has 14 residues. Germline CDR1 LNHDA, CDR2 SQIVND (reference sequence). The CDR3 reads CASSWDQRGTEAFF. The CDR3 DNA reads TGTGCCAGTAGTTGGGACCAGAGGGGCACTGAAGCTTTCTTT.

This clone was picked up a small number of times. As DNA, the CDR3 is TGTGCCAGCTCACCACCAGGACAGGGCAACACCGGGGAGCTGTTTTTT. Translating gives CASSPPGQGNTGELFF. The chain carries TRBV18 and TRBJ2-2, with 8 bases fitting TRBD1. Trimming at V came to 0 bases and at J to 2 bases, leaving 2 bases not matched to a gene. CDR3 length: 16 amino acids. In germline, CDR1 is KGHSH, CDR2 LQKENI.

This chain links TRBV10-3 with TRBJ2-7; no clear D. The V and J ends lost 2 bases and 1 base respectively, with 15 bases between them. CDR3 size: 16 residues. CDR1 and CDR2 from the germline V gene are ENHRY and SYGVKD. This chain's CDR3 is CAISERRTDRSYEQYF. CDR3 in DNA: TGTGCCATCAGTGAGCGACGGACGGACCGATCCTACGAGCAGTACTTC.

The rearrangement joins TRBV5-4 to TRBJ2-7; D remains ambiguous. Trimming shortened V by 0 bases and J by 2 bases, and 6 bases separated the two germline ends. Germline CDR1 is SGHNT and CDR2 is YYREEE (reference sequence). The CDR3 contains 13 residues. DNA of the CDR3: TGTGCCAGCAGCTTGGACGTAGCCTACGAGCAGTACTTC. Translated: CASSLDVAYEQYF.

This clone is a singleton in its sample. V gene TRBV12-2 combines with J gene TRBJ2-7; TRBD2, as called in the table, went unchecked against the DNA. TRBV12-2 is deemed a pseudogene. The CDR3 has 14 amino acids. The CDR3 spells CASRLLNGTYEQYF. In nucleotides, the CDR3 is TGTGCAAGTCGCTTATTAAACGGGACCTACGAGCAGTACTTC.

V usage is TRBV18 and J usage is TRBJ1-5; 7 bases agree with TRBD1. With V trimmed by 4 bases and J by 4 bases, 1 base remained unmatched. The CDR3 is made up of 13 amino acids. Germline CDR1 is KGHSH and CDR2 is LQKENI. This chain's CDR3 is CASSRDRNQPQHF. CDR3 nucleotides: TGTGCCAGCTCACGGGACAGAAATCAGCCCCAGCATTTT.

The V gene is TRBV19, the J gene TRBJ1-1, with D perhaps matching TRBD1 (5 bases). Germline CDR1 and CDR2: LNHDA and SQIVND (reference sequence). The length of the CDR3 is 16 residues. With 3 bases removed from V and 5 bases from J, the gap between germline ends came to 19 bases. DNA of the CDR3: TGTGCCAGTAGTATTGGCACACAGGTACGGGGGACTGAAGCTTTCTTT. Protein sequence: CASSIGTQVRGTEAFF.